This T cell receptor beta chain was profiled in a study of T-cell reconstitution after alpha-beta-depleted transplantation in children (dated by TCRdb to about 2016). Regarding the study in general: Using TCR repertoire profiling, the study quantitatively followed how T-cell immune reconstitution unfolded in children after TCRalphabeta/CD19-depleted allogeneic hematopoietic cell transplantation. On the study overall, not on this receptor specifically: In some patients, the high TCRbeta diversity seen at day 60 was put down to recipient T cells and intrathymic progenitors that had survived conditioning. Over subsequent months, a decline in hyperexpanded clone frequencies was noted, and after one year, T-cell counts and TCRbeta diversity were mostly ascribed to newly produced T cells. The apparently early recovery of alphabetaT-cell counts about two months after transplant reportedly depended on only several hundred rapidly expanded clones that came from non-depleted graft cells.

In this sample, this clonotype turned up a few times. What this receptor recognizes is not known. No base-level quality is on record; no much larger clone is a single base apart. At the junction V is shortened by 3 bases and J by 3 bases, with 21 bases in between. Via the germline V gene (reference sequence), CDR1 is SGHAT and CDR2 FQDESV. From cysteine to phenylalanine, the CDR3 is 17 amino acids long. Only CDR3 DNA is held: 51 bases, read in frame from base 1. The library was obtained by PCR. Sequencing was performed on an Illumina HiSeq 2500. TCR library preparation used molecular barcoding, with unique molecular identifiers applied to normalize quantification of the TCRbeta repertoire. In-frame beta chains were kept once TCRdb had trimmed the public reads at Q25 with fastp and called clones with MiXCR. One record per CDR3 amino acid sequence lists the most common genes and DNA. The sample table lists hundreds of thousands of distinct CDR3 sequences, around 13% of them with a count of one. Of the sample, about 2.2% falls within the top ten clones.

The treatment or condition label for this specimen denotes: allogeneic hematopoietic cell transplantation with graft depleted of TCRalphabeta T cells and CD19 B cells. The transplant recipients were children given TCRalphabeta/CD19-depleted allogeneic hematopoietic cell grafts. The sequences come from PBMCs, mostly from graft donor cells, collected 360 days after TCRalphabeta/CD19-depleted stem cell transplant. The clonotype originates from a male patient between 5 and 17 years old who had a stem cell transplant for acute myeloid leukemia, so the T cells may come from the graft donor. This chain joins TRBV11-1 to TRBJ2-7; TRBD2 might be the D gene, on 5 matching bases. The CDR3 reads CASSFLAGLTRSYEQYF. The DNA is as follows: TGTGCCAGCAGCTTCTTAGCAGGCCTCACTAGGAGCTACGAGCAGTACTTC. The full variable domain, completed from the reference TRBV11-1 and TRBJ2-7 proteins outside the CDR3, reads EAEVAQSPRYKITEKSQAVAFWCDPISGHATLYWYRQILGQGPELLVQFQDESVVDDSQLPKDRFSAERLKGVDSTLKIQPAELGDSAMYLCASSFLAGLTRSYEQYFGPGTRLTVT.